A single sample gave rise to the 10 T cell receptor beta chains below, sequenced in a study of beta chain features in type 1 diabetes. Expressed TCRB transcripts were sequenced because the isolated RNA had all been reverse transcribed beforehand. Clones were sequenced by immunoSEQ multiplex PCR, and TCRdb holds only the in-frame ones, with some missing. The data contain 110,000 to 150,000 clones, 9% to 10% of them singletons. The sequenced material came from central memory CD4+ T cells from blood. These receptors originate from a woman in her thirties or forties in good health.

This clone appeared a few times. The chain links TRBV5-1 to TRBJ1-1, with D hard to call. Trimming removed 0 bases at V and 4 bases at J, with 10 bases between. Germline V gene lookup returns CDR1 SGHRS and CDR2 YFSETQ. The CDR3 is made up of 14 amino acids. The CDR3 is CASSLDRITTEAFF. CDR3 bases: TGCGCCAGCAGCTTGGACAGAATTACCACTGAAGCTTTCTTT.

For the CDR3, the DNA is TGTGCCAGTAGTAGGCTGACAGGGTTAATAGATTCACCCCTCCACTTT. Translating gives CASSRLTGLIDSPLHF. The chain is built from TRBV19 and TRBJ1-6, with 7 bases fitting TRBD1. CDR3 size: 16 residues. With 4 bases clipped from V and 8 bases from J, the junction kept 11 bases outside the gene matches. Germline V lookup: CDR1 LNHDA, CDR2 SQIVND (reference sequence).

This clone appeared a few times. The rearrangement joins TRBV6-6 to TRBJ1-2, with 7 bases identical to TRBD1. There are 16 residues in the CDR3. After removal of 2 bases from V and 7 bases from J, the junction contained 13 bases not matched to a gene. In germline, CDR1 is MNHNY, CDR2 SVGAGI (reference sequence). In nucleotides, the CDR3 is TGTGCCAGCAGTTACCCCCGGGACAGTAAGGAGTCTGGCTACACCTTC. Translated: CASSYPRDSKESGYTF.

This clone was observed many times. V gene TRBV29-1 combines with J gene TRBJ2-7, with a possible D match to TRBD2 (6 bases). CDR1 and CDR2 from the germline V gene are SQVTM and ANQGSEA. The CDR3 has 14 residues. The ends were cut back, 5 bases at V and 2 bases at J, with 16 bases in the middle. CDR3 sequence (DNA): TGCAGCGTTAATCCGGGACTCTCTCCCTACGAGCAGTACTTC. Protein: CSVNPGLSPYEQYF.

The chain uses TRBV5-1 and TRBJ1-2; D gene uncertain. This CDR3 region has 15 residues. CDR1 SGHRS and CDR2 YFSETQ come from the germline V gene. Trimming left V 0 bases short and J 3 bases short, with 12 bases between. This CDR3 is CASSLDSSTHYGYTF. Here the CDR3 DNA reads TGCGCCAGCAGCTTGGACAGTTCGACACACTATGGCTACACCTTC.

The V call is TRBV14, the J call TRBJ2-5, with D uncertain. This CDR3 has 12 amino acids. Trimming took off 4 bases at V and 4 bases at J, with 7 bases between the two ends. Germline CDR1 reads SGHDN; CDR2 reads FVKESK. The CDR3 here is CASSPGRETQYF. In DNA, the CDR3 is TGTGCCAGCAGCCCCGGTCGAGAGACCCAGTACTTC.

The chain combines TRBV6-6 with TRBJ2-1, with TRBD2 matching over 8 bases. The CDR3 totals 16 residues. Germline CDR1 is MNHNY and CDR2 is SVGAGI (reference sequence). V trimming: 5 bases; J trimming: 0 bases; junction bases outside the gene matches: 6. In DNA form, the CDR3 reads TGTGCCAGCAGTCCTAATAGCGGGGCCTCCTACAATGAGCAGTTCTTC. Encoded protein: CASSPNSGASYNEQFF.

The chain employs TRBV5-8 and TRBJ1-5, with D unresolved. This CDR3 spans 15 amino acids. Trimming shortened V by 1 base and J by 5 bases, and 13 bases separated the two germline ends. Germline V gene lookup returns CDR1 SGHTS and CDR2 YDEGEE. The CDR3 DNA reads as TGTGCCAGCAGCTTGAAGCCCTCTACCTATCAGCCCCAGCATTTT. Translation gives CASSLKPSTYQPQHF.

This rearrangement joins TRBV4-1 to TRBJ2-3, with 9 bases identical to TRBD1. This CDR3 has 16 amino acids. The germline V gene has CDR1 MGHRA and CDR2 YSYEKL. V lost 0 bases to trimming and J lost 8 bases; unmatched junction nucleotides: 9. CDR3 nucleotide sequence: TGCGCCAGCAGCCAAGAACGACAGGGGGGGTCGGGTACGCAGTATTTT. This encodes CASSQERQGGSGTQYF.

This clone has only a few counts. This rearrangement joins TRBV4-3 to TRBJ1-2, with 7 bases aligning to TRBD1. In germline, CDR1 is LGHNA, CDR2 YSLEER. V dropped 0 bases and J dropped 3; count of bases not matched to a gene: 1. This CDR3 spans 14 amino acids. The CDR3 loop reads CASSQDTGDYGYTF. The CDR3 coding sequence is TGCGCCAGCAGCCAAGATACAGGGGACTATGGCTACACCTTC.